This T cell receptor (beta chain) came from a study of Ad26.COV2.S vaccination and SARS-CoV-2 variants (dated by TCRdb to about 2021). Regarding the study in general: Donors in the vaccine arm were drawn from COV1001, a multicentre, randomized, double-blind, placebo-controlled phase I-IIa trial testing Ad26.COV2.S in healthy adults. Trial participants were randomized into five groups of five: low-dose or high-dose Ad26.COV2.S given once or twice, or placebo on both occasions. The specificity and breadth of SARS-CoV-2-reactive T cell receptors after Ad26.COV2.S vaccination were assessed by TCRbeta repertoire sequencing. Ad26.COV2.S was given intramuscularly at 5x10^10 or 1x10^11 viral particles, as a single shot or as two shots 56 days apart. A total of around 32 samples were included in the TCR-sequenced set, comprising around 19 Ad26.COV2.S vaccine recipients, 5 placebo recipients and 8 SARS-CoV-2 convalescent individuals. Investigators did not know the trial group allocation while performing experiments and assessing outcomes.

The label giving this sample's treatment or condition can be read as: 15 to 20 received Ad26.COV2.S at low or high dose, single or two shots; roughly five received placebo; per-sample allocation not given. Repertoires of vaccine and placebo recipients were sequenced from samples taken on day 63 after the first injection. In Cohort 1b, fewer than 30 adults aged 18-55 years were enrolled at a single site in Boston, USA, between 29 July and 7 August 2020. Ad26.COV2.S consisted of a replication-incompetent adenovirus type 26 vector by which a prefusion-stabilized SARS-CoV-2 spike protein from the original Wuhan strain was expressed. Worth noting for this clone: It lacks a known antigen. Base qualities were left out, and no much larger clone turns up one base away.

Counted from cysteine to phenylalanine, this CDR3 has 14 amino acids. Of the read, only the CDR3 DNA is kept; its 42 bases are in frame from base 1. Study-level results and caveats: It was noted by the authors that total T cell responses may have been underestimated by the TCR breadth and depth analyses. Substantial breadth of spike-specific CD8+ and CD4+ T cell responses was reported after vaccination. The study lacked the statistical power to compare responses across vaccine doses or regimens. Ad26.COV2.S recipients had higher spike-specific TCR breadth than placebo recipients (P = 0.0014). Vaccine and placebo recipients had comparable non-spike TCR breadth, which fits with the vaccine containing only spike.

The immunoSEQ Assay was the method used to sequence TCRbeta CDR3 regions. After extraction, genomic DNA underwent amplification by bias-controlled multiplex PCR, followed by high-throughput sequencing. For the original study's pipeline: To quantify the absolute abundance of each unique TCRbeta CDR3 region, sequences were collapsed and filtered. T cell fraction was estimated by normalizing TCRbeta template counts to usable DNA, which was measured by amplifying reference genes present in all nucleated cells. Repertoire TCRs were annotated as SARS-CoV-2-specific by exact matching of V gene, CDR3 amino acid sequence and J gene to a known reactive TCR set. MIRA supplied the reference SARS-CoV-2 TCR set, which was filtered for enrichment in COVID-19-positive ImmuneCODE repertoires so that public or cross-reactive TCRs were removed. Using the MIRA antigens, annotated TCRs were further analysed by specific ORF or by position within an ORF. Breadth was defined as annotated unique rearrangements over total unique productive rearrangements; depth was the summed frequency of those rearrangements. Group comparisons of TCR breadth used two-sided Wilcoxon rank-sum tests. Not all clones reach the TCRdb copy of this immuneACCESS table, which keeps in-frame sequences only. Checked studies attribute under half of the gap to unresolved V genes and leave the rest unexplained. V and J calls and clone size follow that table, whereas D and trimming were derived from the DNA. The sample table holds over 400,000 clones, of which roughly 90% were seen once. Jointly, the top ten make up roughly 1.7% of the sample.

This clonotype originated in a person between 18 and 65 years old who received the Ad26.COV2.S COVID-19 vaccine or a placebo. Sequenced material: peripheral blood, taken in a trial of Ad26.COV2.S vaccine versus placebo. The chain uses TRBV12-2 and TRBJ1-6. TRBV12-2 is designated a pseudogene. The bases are TGTGCAAGTCGCCTCAGGCGGAATAATTCACCCCTCCACTTT. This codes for CASRLRRNNSPLHF.